Below, 9 T cell receptor beta chains from the same sample are listed, as sequenced in a study of T-cell reconstitution after alpha-beta-depleted transplantation in children. For TCRbeta, the library was prepared with unique molecular identifiers. TCRdb itself ran the PCR reads through MiXCR, one entry per CDR3 protein. The sample includes 350,000 to 450,000 distinct CDR3 sequences, 10% to 15% of them seen just once. The sample in question was PBMCs, obtained from the stem cell graft. The receptors stem from a human donor who donated a stem cell graft to a child with Fanconi anemia.

This clonotype was seen only a few times. The chain joins TRBV6-5 to TRBJ1-1; perhaps TRBD1 as D (6 bases). Trimming pared 2 bases from V and 5 bases from J, leaving 15 bases between. Germline-derived CDR1 and CDR2 are MNHEY and SVGAGI. CDR3 length: 15 amino acids. CDR3 DNA sequence: TGTGCCAGCAGTTACGAGGCAGGGGCTAAAACTGAAGCTTTCTTT. As protein: CASSYEAGAKTEAFF.

This clonotype appeared once. The chain employs TRBV30 and TRBJ1-5; D perhaps matches TRBD1 (6 bases). Per the germline V gene, CDR1 is GTSNPN and CDR2 is SVGIG (reference sequence). This CDR3 comprises 13 residues. V was cut by 7 bases and J by 5 bases, with 15 bases left in between. The CDR3 DNA is TGTGCCTCTGCCCACAGGGCGGATCAGCCCCAGCATTTT. Its protein product is CASAHRADQPQHF.

This chain links TRBV6-2 or TRBV6-3 with TRBJ2-1, with D perhaps matching TRBD2 (5 bases). Per germline, CDR1 MNHEY and CDR2 SVGEGT. Trimming cost V 4 bases and J 6 bases, with 13 bases left between them. The CDR3 totals 14 residues. The CDR3: CASSLRAQRNEQFF. The CDR3 bases are TGTGCCAGCAGTTTGCGGGCCCAACGCAATGAGCAGTTCTTC.

This clonotype was seen more than once but under ten times. The rearrangement uses TRBV20-1 and TRBJ2-2; D gene uncertain. The CDR3 is made up of 13 amino acids. Trimming took off 0 bases at V and 4 bases at J, with 6 bases between the two ends. Germline assignment: CDR1 DFQATT and CDR2 SNEGSKA (reference sequence). The CDR3 loop is CSARDQPTGELFF. CDR3 nucleotides: TGCAGTGCTAGAGATCAGCCCACCGGGGAGCTGTTTTTT.

This clonotype was counted ten times or more. The V and J genes are TRBV4-3 and TRBJ2-1; D uncertain. The CDR3 length is 13 residues. Trimming left V 3 bases short and J 7 bases short, with 10 bases between. Germline V gives CDR1 LGHNA, CDR2 YSLEER. The chain's CDR3 is CASSQALRNEQFF. CDR3 in DNA: TGCGCCAGCAGCCAGGCGTTACGGAATGAGCAGTTCTTC.

This clonotype was seen more than once but under ten times. The genes are TRBV5-1 and TRBJ2-7; D is ambiguous. Germline V gene lookup returns CDR1 SGHRS and CDR2 YFSETQ. The CDR3 is 13 residues long. V lost 4 bases and J lost 5, with 13 bases in between. The CDR3: CASSATGYDEQYV. CDR3 DNA sequence: TGCGCCAGCAGCGCCACCGGCTATGACGAGCAGTACGTC.

This clonotype was seen ten or more times. The chain recombines TRBV12-3 or TRBV12-4 with TRBJ1-1; no clear D. Trimming took 3 bases from V and 1 from J, leaving 6 bases between them. This CDR3 comprises 13 residues. The CDR3 sequence: CASSFNGNTEAFF. The CDR3 DNA reads TGTGCCAGCAGTTTTAACGGGAACACTGAAGCTTTCTTT.

A few counts support this clonotype. V and J are TRBV28 and TRBJ2-2; D is ambiguous. Trimming removed 3 bases at V and 0 bases at J, with 8 bases between. CDR1 is MDHEN and CDR2 is SYDVKM in the germline V gene. This CDR3 has 15 residues. CDR3: CASSLPLANTGELFF. For the CDR3, the DNA is TGTGCCAGCAGTTTGCCCTTGGCGAACACCGGGGAGCTGTTTTTT.

This chain connects TRBV5-1 to TRBJ2-1, with 7 bases that match TRBD2. CDR1 and CDR2 (germline): SGHRS, YFSETQ. The CDR3 consists of 16 residues. The ends lost 3 bases at V and 8 bases at J; junction bases unmatched: 14. CDR3 DNA sequence: TGCGCCAGCAGCTCGGGCCTAGCGGTGGGACGGGATGAGCAGTTCTTC. Translated: CASSSGLAVGRDEQFF.